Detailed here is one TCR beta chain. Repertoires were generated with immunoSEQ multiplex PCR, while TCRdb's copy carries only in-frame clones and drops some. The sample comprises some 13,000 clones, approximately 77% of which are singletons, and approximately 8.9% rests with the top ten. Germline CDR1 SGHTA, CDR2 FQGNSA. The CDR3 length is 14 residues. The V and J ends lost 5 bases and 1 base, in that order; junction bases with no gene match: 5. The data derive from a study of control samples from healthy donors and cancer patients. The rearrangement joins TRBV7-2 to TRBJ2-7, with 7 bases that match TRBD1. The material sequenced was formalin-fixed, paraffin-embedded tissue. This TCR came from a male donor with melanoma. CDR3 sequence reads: CASSARQGSYEQYF. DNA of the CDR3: TGTGCCAGCAGCGCCCGACAGGGATCCTACGAGCAGTACTTC.